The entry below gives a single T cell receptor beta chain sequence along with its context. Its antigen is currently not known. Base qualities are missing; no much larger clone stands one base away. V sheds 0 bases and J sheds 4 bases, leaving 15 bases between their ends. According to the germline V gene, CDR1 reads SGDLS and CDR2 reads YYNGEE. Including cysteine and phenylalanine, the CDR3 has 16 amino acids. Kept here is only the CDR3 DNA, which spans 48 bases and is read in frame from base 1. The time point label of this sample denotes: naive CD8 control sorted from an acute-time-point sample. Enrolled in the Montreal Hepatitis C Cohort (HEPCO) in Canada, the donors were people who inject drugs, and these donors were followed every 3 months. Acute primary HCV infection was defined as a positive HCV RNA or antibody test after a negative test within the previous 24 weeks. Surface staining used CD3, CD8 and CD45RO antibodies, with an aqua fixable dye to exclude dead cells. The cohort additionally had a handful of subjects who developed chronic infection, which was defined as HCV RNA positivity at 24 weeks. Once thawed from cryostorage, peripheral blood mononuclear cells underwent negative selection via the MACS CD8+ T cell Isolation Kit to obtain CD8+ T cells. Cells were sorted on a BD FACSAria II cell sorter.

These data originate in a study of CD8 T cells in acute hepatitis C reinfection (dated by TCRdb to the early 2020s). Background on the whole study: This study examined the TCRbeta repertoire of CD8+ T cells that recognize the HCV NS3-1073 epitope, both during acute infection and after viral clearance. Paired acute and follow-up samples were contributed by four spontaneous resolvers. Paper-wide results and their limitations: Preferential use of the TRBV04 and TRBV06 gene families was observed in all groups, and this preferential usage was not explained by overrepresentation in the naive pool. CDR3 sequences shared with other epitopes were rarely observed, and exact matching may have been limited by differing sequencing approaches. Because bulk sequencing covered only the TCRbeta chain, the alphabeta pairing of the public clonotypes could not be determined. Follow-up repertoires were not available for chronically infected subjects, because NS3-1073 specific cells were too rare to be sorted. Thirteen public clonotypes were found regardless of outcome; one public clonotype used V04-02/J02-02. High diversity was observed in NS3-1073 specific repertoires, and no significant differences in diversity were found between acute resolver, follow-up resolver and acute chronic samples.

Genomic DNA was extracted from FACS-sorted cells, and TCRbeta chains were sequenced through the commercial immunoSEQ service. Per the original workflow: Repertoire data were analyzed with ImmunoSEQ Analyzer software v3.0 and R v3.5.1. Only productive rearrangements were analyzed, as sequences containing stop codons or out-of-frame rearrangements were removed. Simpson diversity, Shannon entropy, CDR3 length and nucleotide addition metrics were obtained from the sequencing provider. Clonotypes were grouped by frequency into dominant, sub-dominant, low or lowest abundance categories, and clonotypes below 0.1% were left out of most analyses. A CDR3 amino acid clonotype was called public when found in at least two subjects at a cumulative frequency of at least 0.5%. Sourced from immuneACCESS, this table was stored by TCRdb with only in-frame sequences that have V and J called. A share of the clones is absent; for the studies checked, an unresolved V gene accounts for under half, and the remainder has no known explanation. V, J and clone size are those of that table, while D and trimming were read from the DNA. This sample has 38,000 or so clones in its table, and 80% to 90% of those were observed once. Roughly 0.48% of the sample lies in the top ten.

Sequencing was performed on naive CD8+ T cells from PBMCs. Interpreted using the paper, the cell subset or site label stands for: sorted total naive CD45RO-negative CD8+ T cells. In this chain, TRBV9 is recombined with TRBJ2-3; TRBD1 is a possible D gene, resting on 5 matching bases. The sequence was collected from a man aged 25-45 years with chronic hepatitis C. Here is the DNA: TGTGCCAGCAGCGTAGAAATAGCCATAGGGGCAGATACGCAGTATTTT. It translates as CASSVEIAIGADTQYF.